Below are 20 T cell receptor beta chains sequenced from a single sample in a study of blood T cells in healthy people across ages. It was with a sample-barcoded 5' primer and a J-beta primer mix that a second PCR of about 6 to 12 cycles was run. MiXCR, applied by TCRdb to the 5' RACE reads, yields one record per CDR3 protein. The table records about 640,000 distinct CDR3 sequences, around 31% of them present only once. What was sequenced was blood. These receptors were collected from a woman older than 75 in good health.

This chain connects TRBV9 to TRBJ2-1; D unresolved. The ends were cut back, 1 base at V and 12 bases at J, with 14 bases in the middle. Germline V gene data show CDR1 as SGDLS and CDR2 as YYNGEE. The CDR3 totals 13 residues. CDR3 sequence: CASSVSGPPPQFF. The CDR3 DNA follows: TGTGCCAGCAGCGTATCTGGACCTCCCCCGCAGTTCTTC.

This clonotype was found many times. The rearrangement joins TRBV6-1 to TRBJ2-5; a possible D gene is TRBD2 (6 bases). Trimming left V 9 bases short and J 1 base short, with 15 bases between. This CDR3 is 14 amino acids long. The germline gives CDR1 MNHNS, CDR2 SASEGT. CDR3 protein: CASGLGGIQETQYF. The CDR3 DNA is TGTGCCAGTGGACTTGGGGGGATCCAAGAGACCCAGTACTTC.

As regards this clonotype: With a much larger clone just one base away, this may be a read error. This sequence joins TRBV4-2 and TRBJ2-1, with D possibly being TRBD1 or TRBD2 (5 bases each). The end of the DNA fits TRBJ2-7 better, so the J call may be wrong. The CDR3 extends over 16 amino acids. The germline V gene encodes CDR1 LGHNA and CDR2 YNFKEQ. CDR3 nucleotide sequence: TGTGCCAGCAGCCACGCCATCCGGGGCTCCTACAATGAGCAGTACTTC. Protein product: CASSHAIRGSYNEQYF.

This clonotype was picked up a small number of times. The CDR3 loop reads CAISPDRENTEAFF. DNA of the CDR3: TGTGCCATCAGCCCCGACAGGGAGAACACTGAAGCTTTCTTT. The V and J genes are TRBV10-3 and TRBJ1-1, with TRBD1 matching over 7 bases. V lost 6 bases, J lost 1 base, and 5 bases stayed unmatched. Germline CDR1 reads ENHRY; CDR2 reads SYGVKD. The CDR3 covers 14 residues.

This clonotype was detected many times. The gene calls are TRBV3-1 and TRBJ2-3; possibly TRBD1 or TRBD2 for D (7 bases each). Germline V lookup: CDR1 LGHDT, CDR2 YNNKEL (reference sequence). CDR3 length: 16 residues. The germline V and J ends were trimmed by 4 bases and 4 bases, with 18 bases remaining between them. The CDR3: CASSRPVPGGADTQYF. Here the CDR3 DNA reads TGTGCCAGCAGCCGCCCAGTCCCAGGGGGGGCAGATACGCAGTATTTT.

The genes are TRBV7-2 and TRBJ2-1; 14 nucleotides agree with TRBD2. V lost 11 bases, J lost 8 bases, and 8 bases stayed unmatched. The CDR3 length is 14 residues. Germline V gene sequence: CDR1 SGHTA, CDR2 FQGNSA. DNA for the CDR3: TGTGCCGGGGGGACTAGCGGGGGTTCGGATGAGCAGTTCTTC. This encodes CAGGTSGGSDEQFF.

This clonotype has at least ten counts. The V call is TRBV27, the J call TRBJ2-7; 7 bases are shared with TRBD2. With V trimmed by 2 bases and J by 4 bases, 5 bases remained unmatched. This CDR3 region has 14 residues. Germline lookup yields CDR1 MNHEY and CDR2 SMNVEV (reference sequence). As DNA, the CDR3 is TGTGCCAGCAGTTTAAGTCAGGGACTATACGAGCAGTACTTC. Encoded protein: CASSLSQGLYEQYF.

DNA of the CDR3: TGTGCCAGCAGTGAATTGGGGACTATGGATCACAATGAGCAGTTCTTC. It specifies CASSELGTMDHNEQFF. The chain combines TRBV6-1 with TRBJ2-1; 7 positions match TRBD2. CDR1 and CDR2 (germline): MNHNS, SASEGT. With V trimmed by 2 bases and J by 5 bases, 9 bases remained unmatched. The CDR3 runs 16 residues.

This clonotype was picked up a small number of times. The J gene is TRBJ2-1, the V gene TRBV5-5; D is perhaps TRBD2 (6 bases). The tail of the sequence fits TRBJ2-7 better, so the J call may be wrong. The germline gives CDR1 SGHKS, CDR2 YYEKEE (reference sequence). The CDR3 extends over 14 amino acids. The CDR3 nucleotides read TGTGCCAGCAGCAGGGGCGGGGCGGTCAATGAGCAGTACTTC. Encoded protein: CASSRGGAVNEQYF.

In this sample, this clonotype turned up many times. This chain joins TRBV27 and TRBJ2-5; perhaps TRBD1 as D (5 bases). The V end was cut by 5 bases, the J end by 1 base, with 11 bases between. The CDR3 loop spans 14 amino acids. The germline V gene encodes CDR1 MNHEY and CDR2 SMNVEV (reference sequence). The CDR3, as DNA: TGTGCCAGCAGTCTGAGACAGCTCCAAGAGACCCAGTACTTC. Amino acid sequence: CASSLRQLQETQYF.

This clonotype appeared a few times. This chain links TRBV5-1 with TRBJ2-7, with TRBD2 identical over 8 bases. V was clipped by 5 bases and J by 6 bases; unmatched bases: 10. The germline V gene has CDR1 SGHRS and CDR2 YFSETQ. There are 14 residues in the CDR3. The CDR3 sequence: CASSFDGGVGEQYF. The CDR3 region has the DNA TGCGCCAGCAGTTTCGACGGGGGGGTTGGCGAGCAGTACTTC.

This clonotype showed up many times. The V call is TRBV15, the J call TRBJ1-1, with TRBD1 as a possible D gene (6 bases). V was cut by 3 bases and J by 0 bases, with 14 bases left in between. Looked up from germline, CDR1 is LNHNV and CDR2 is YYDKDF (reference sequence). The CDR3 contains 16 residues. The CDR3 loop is CATSSLQGYMNTEAFF. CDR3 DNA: TGTGCCACCAGCAGCCTACAGGGTTATATGAACACTGAAGCTTTCTTT. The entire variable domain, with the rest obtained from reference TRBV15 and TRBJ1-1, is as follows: DAMVIQNPRYQVTQFGKPVTLSCSQTLNHNVMYWYQQKSSQAPKLLFHYYDKDFNNEADTPDNFQSRRPNTSFCFLDIRSPGLGDTAMYLCATSSLQGYMNTEAFFGQGTRLTVV.

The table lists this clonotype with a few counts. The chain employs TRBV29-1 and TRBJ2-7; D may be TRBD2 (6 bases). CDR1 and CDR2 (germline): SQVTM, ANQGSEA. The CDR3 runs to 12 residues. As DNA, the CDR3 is TGCATCACTAGCCCAGAAACCTACGAGCAGTACTTC. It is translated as CITSPETYEQYF.

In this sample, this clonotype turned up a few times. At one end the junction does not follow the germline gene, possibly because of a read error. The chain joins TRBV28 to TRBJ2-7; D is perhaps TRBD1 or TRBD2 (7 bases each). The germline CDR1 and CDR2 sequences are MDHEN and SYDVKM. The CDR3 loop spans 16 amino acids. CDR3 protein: CASSLLREGASYDQYF. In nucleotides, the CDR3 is TGTGCCAGCAGTTTACTCAGGGAGGGGGCCTCCTACGATCAGTACTTC. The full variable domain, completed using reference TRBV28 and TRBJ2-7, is DVKVTQSSRYLVKRTGEKVFLECVQDMDHENMFWYRQDPGLGLRLIYFSYDVKMKEKGDIPEGYSVSREKKERFSLILESASTNQTSMYLCASSLLREGASYDQYFGPGTRLTVT.

In DNA, the CDR3 is TGCAGTGCTAGATCGGCTAGCGGGATTTACGAGCAGTACTTC. It specifies CSARSASGIYEQYF. The V and J genes are TRBV20-1 and TRBJ2-1; 9 bases agree with TRBD2. The DNA matches TRBJ2-7 better at its end, which makes the J call doubtful. Germline CDR1 is DFQATT and CDR2 is SNEGSKA (reference sequence). There are 14 residues in the CDR3.

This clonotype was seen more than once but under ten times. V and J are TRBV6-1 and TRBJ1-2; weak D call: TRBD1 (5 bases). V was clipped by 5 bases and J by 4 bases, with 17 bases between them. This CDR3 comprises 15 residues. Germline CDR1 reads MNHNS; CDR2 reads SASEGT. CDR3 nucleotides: TGTGCCAGCAGTCGGGGACCTTCAGCCTTCTATGGCTACACCTTC. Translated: CASSRGPSAFYGYTF.

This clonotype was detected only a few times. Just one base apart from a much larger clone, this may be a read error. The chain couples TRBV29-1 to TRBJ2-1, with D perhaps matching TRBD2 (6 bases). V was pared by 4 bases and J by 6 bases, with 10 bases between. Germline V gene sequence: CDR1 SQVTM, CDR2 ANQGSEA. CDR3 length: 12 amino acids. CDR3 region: CSVGGGGNEQFF. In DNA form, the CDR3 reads TGCAGCGTTGGGGGAGGAGGCAATGAGCAGTTCTTC.

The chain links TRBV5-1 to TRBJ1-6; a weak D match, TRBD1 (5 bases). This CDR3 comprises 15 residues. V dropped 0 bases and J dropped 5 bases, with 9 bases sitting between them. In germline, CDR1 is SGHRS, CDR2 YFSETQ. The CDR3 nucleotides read TGCGCCAGCAGCTTGGCCGTCAGGGATAATTCACCCCTCCACTTT. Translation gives CASSLAVRDNSPLHF.

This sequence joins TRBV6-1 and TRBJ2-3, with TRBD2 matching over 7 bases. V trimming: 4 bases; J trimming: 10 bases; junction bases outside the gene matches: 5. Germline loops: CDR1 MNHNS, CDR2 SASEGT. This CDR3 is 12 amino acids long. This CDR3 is CASSGLGGAQYF. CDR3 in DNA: TGTGCCAGCAGTGGATTGGGGGGGGCGCAGTATTTT.

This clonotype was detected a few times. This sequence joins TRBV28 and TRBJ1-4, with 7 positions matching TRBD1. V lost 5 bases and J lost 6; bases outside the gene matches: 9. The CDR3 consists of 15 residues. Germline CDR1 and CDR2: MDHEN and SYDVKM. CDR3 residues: CASSRPGQGDEKLFF. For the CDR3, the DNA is TGTGCCAGCAGTCGCCCGGGGCAGGGGGATGAAAAACTGTTTTTT.